This T cell receptor beta chain originates from a study of personalized T cell therapy for brain tumors (dated by TCRdb to the early 2020s). About the study as a whole: To find peptides restricted to tumors, the investigators applied a proteogenomic strategy integrating mass spectrometry proteomics and sequencing of tumor DNA/RNA.

Ficoll density gradient centrifugation was used to isolate PBMCs, and the adherent monocytes were then differentiated into dendritic cells using IL-4 and GM-CSF. Non-adherent cells were co-cultured with irradiated peptide-loaded DCs at a 1:10 ratio, and the proliferating cells were restimulated on day 7 with fresh peptide-loaded DCs. IL-6, IL-7, IL-12 and IL-15 were used as culture cytokines for the first stimulation, IL-7 plus IL-2 for the second, and IL-2 alone for the third. Cryopreservation was applied to the expanded cells used for TCR sequencing. CDR1 and CDR2 are read off the germline V gene as SGHRS and YFSETQ. Trimming at the junction amounts to 4 bases on V and 2 bases on J, and the germline ends lie 12 bases apart. From its cysteine to its phenylalanine, the CDR3 spans 14 amino acids. Only the CDR3 region is kept as DNA, spanning 42 bases read in frame from base 1. Relative to its sample, this clone is medium-sized (0.01 to 0.1%). Its antigen is currently not known. The input lacks base qualities; no much larger clone sits a single base away.

As input for TCR beta CDR3 sequencing, RNA from the peptide-stimulated T cells was extracted using an RNeasy Mini Kit. The immunoSEQ platform was used to perform TCR Vbeta CDR3 sequencing at survey-level resolution. The original methods were these. The sequence results were analyzed and compiled using immunoSEQ ANALYZER v3.0. TCRdb re-hosts the immuneACCESS table, in-frame sequences only. Its copies lack some clones; in the studies checked, an unresolved V gene accounts for under half of them, and the cause for the rest is not known. V and J calls and clone size are given by that table; D and trimming were obtained from the DNA. The sample contains 1,500 to 2,000 clones, around 20% of them found a single time. The ten largest clones represent 35% to 50% of the sample.

The sequenced sample was a T cell product expanded with peptides in culture. This sequence was found in a human donor with medulloblastoma. Recombination linked TRBV5-1 to TRBJ1-2; D gene: possibly TRBD1, on 5 matching bases. The CDR3 region reads CASSRRTWNYGYTF. The bases are TGCGCCAGCAGCCGGCGGACATGGAACTATGGCTACACCTTC.